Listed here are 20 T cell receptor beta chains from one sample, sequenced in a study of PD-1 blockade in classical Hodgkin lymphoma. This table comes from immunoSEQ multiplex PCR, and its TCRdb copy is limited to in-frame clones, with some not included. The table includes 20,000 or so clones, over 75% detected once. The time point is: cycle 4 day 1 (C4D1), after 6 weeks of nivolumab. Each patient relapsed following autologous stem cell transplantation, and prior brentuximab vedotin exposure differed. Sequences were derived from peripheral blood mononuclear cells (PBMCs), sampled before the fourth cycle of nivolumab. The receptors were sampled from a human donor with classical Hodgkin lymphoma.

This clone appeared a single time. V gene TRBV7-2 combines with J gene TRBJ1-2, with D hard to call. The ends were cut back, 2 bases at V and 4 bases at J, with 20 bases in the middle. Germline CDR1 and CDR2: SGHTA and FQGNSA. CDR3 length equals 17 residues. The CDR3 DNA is TGTGCCAGCAGCTTATATCCCCCTATCCTATTCCCCTATGGCTACACCTTC. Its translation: CASSLYPPILFPYGYTF.

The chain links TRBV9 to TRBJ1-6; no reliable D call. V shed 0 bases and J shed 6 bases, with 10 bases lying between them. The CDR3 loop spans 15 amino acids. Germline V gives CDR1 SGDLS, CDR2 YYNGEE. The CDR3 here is CASSVGQMRNSPLHF. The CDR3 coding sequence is TGTGCCAGCAGCGTAGGTCAGATGCGTAATTCACCCCTCCACTTT.

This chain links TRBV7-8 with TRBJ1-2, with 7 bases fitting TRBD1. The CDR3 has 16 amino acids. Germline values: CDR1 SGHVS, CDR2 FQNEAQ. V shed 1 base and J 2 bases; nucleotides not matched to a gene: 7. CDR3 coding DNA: TGTGCCAGCAGCTTAGGTGTGGGGACAGCCAACTATGGCTACACCTTC. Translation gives CASSLGVGTANYGYTF.

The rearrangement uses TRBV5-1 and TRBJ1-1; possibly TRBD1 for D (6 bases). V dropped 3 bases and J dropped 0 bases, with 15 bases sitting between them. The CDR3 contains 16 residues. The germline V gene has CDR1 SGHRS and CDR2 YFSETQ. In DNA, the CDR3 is TGCGCCAGCAGCTCTGGATCGGGACATTTGAACACTGAAGCTTTCTTT. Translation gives CASSSGSGHLNTEAFF. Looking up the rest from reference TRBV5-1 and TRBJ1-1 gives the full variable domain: KAGVTQTPRYLIKTRGQQVTLSCSPISGHRSVSWYQQTPGQGLQFLFEYFSETQRNKGNFPGRFSGRQFSNSRSEMNVSTLELGDSALYLCASSSGSGHLNTEAFFGQGTRLTVV.

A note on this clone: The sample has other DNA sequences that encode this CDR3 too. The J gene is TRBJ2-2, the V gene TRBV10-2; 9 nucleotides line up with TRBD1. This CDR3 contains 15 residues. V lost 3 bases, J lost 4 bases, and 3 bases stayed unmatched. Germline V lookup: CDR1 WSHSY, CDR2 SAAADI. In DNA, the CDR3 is TGCGCCAGCAGTGATCGGGGACAGGGCACCGGGGAGCTGTTTTTT. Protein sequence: CASSDRGQGTGELFF.

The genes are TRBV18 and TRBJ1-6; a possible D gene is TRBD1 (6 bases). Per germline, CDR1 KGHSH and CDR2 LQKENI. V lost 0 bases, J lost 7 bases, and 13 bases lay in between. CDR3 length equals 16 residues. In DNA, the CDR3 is TGTGCCAGCTCACCACCGTTAACAGGGTTGAATTCACCCCTCCACTTT. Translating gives CASSPPLTGLNSPLHF.

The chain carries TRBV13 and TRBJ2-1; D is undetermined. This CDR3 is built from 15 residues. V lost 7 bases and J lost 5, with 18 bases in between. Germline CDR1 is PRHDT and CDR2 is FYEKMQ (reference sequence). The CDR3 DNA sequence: TGTGCCAGCACCTTCGGGCCATCACTTCACAATGAGCAGTTCTTC. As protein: CASTFGPSLHNEQFF.

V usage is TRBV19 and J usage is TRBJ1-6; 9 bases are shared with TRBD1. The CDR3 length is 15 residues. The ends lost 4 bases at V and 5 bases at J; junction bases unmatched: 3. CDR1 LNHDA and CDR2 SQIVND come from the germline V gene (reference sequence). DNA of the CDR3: TGTGCCAGTAGTACACAGGGGGCGGATAATTCACCCCTCCACTTT. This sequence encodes CASSTQGADNSPLHF.

In DNA, the CDR3 is TGTGCCAGCAGCTTCCAGGCCCTCTGGCCGTATAGCAATCAGCCCCAGCATTTT. It translates to CASSFQALWPYSNQPQHF. The chain joins TRBV28 to TRBJ1-5; the D is unclear. The V and J ends lost 6 bases and 0 bases respectively, with 21 bases between them. The CDR3 covers 18 residues. The V gene's germline CDR1 is MDHEN and CDR2 SYDVKM.

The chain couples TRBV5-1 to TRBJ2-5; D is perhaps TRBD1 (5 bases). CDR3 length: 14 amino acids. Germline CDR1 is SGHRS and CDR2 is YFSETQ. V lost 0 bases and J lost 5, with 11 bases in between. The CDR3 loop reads CASSLGQGSETQYF. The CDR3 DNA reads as TGCGCCAGCAGCTTGGGTCAGGGATCGGAGACCCAGTACTTC.

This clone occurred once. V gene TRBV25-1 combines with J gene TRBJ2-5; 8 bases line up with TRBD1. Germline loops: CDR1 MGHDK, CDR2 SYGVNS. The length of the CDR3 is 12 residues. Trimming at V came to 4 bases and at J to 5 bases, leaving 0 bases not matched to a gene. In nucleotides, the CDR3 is TGTGCCAGCAGTGGACAGGGGGAGACCCAGTACTTC. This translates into CASSGQGETQYF. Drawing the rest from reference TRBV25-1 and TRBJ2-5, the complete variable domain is EADIYQTPRYLVIGTGKKITLECSQTMGHDKMYWYQQDPGMELHLIHYSYGVNSTEKGDLSSESTVSRIRTEHFPLTLESARPSHTSQYLCASSGQGETQYFGPGTRLLVL.

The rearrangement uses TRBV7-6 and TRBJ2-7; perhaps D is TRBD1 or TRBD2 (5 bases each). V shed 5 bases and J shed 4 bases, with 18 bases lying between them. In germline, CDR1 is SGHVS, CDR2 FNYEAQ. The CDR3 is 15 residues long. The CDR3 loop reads CASSPLRARGYEQYF. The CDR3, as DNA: TGTGCCAGCAGCCCCCTTAGGGCGAGGGGTTACGAGCAGTACTTC.

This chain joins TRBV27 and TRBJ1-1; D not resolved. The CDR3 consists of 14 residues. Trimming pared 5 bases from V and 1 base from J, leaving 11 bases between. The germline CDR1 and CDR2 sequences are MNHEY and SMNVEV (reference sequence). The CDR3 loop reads CASSPAWENTEAFF. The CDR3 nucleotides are TGTGCCAGCAGTCCCGCCTGGGAGAACACTGAAGCTTTCTTT.

DNA for the CDR3: TGTGCCAGCAGTCGGACAGTTGAGCAGTTCTTC. This translates into CASSRTVEQFF. The chain couples TRBV7-9 to TRBJ2-1, with a possible D match to TRBD1 (6 bases). Germline assignment: CDR1 SEHNR and CDR2 FQNEAQ (reference sequence). V gave up 6 bases and J gave up 9 bases, with 9 bases separating them. CDR3 size: 11 residues.

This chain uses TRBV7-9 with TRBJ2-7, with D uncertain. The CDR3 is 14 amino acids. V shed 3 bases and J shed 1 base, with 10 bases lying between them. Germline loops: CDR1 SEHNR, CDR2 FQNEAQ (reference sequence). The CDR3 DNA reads TGTGCCAGCAGCTTTATCGCCGGGTCCTACGAGCAGTACTTC. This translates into CASSFIAGSYEQYF.

The CDR3 coding sequence is TGTGCCACCTACAAACCGGGCCCGATCACTGAAGCTTTCTTT. Protein product: CATYKPGPITEAFF. The chain recombines TRBV7-9 with TRBJ1-1, with unresolved D. Trimming removed 10 bases at V and 4 bases at J, with 19 bases between. Germline CDR1 SEHNR, CDR2 FQNEAQ (reference sequence). This CDR3 comprises 14 residues.

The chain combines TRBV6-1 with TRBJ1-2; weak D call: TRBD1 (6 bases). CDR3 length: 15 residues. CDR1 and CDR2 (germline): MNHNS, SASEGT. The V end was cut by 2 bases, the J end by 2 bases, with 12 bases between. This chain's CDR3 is CASSEIWDMNYGYTF. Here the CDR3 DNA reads TGTGCCAGCAGTGAAATTTGGGACATGAACTATGGCTACACCTTC.

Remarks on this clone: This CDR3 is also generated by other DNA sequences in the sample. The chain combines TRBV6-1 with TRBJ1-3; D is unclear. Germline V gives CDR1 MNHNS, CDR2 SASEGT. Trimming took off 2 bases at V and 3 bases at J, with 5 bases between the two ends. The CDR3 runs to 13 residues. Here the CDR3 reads CASSETSGNTIYF. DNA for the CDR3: TGTGCCAGCAGTGAAACAAGTGGAAACACCATATATTTT.

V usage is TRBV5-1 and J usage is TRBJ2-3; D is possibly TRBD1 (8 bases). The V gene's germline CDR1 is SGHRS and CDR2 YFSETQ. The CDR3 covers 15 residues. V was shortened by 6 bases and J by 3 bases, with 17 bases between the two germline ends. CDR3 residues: CASNLQGGRTDTQYF. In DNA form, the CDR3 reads TGCGCCAGCAACTTACAGGGGGGGCGGACAGATACGCAGTATTTT.

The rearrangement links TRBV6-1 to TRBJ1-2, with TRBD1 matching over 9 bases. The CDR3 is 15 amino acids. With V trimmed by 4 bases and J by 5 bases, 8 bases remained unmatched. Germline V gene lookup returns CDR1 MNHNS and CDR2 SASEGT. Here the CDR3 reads CASSVQPGTGYGYTF. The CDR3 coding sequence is TGTGCCAGCAGTGTCCAACCCGGGACAGGGTATGGCTACACCTTC.